Listed below are T cell receptor beta chains from one sample, sequenced in a study of blood T cell repertoires in COVID-19. Profiled with immunoSEQ multiplex PCR; TCRdb holds only in-frame clones, not every one. Of 140,000 to 150,000 clones listed, around four fifths are singletons. The sample consisted of peripheral blood. The source is a human donor in a cohort sampled during active COVID-19. Both conserved end residues are part of each CDR3. The order of the fields is V gene, D gene, J gene, clone size, CDR3 DNA, CDR3 protein. D genes are given only for firm matches. The size entry is marked missing in some rows and otherwise reads once, few, many or a size class.

V gene: TRBV11-3
D gene: NA
J gene: TRBJ2-2
clone size: NA
CDR3 DNA: TGTGCCAGCAGCTTACAGTTCACCGGGGAGCTGTTTTTT
CDR3 protein: CASSLQFTGELFF

V gene: TRBV29-1
D gene: NA
J gene: TRBJ2-5
clone size: once
CDR3 DNA: TGCAGCGTTGCGGACAGACAAGAGACCCAGTACTTC
CDR3 protein: CSVADRQETQYF

V gene: TRBV9
D gene: NA
J gene: TRBJ2-5
clone size: once
CDR3 DNA: TGTGCCAGCAGCGCCCCCAGTCGAGACAGGCAACAAGAGACCCAGTACTTC
CDR3 protein: CASSAPSRDRQQETQYF

V gene: TRBV9
D gene: TRBD1
J gene: TRBJ2-1
clone size: NA
CDR3 DNA: TGTGCCAGCAGCCCCATGGGGACAGGGCACCTCAATGAGCAGTTCTTC
CDR3 protein: CASSPMGTGHLNEQFF

V gene: TRBV4-1
D gene: NA
J gene: TRBJ2-1
clone size: NA
CDR3 DNA: TGCGCCAGCAGCCCCTCTAGCTACAATGAGCAGTTCTTC
CDR3 protein: CASSPSSYNEQFF

V gene: TRBV13
D gene: TRBD2
J gene: TRBJ2-1
clone size: NA
CDR3 DNA: TGTGCCAGCAGCTTATTAGCGGGAGTTAGCCAGCAGTTCTTC
CDR3 protein: CASSLLAGVSQQFF

V gene: TRBV3-1/TRBV3-2
D gene: NA
J gene: TRBJ1-2
clone size: NA
CDR3 DNA: TGTGCCAGCAGCTCCATGGGACTCCCCTTGGGCTACACCTTC
CDR3 protein: CASSSMGLPLGYTF

V gene: TRBV12-3/TRBV12-4
D gene: TRBD2
J gene: TRBJ2-1
clone size: NA
CDR3 DNA: TGTGCCAGCAGTTTCGGGGGGGTTAATGAGCAGTTCTTC
CDR3 protein: CASSFGGVNEQFF

V gene: TRBV12-5
D gene: NA
J gene: TRBJ2-2
clone size: NA
CDR3 DNA: TGTGCTAGTGGTCCCATGACAGGCCTGAACACCGGGGAGCTGTTTTTT
CDR3 protein: CASGPMTGLNTGELFF

V gene: TRBV29-1
D gene: TRBD1
J gene: TRBJ1-1
clone size: NA
CDR3 DNA: TGCAGCACCGTGGGACAGGCGAACACTGAAGCTTTCTTT
CDR3 protein: CSTVGQANTEAFF

V gene: TRBV28
D gene: NA
J gene: TRBJ1-5
clone size: NA
CDR3 DNA: TGTGCCAGCAGTGTTCTTACTGATAGAGCACAGCCCCAGCATTTT
CDR3 protein: CASSVLTDRAQPQHF

V gene: TRBV2
D gene: NA
J gene: TRBJ2-2
clone size: NA
CDR3 DNA: TGTGCCAGCAGTGAACGGGCGGGAAGGTCCGGGGAGCTGTTTTTT
CDR3 protein: CASSERAGRSGELFF

V gene: TRBV27
D gene: NA
J gene: TRBJ1-1
clone size: NA
CDR3 DNA: TGTGCCAGCAGTTTGCGGCTCCCAGGGCCCAGCGCTGAAGCTTTCTTT
CDR3 protein: CASSLRLPGPSAEAFF

V gene: TRBV4-1
D gene: TRBD2
J gene: TRBJ2-2
clone size: NA
CDR3 DNA: TGCGCCAGCAGCCAGGGACTAGCGCCCCGGGAGCTGTTTTTT
CDR3 protein: CASSQGLAPRELFF

V gene: TRBV7-8
D gene: NA
J gene: TRBJ1-1
clone size: NA
CDR3 DNA: TGTGCCAGCAGCTTCGATGGGGGCTCGAACACTGAAGCTTTCTTT
CDR3 protein: CASSFDGGSNTEAFF

V gene: TRBV28
D gene: NA
J gene: TRBJ2-7
clone size: NA
CDR3 DNA: TGTGCCAGCAGTTCCCCCCCCACCTACGAGCAGTACTTC
CDR3 protein: CASSSPPTYEQYF

V gene: TRBV19
D gene: TRBD1
J gene: TRBJ1-1
clone size: NA
CDR3 DNA: TGTGCCAGTAGGAGTGCAGGGGGCAGTGGAACTGAAGCTTTCTTT
CDR3 protein: CASRSAGGSGTEAFF

V gene: TRBV28
D gene: TRBD1
J gene: TRBJ2-7
clone size: NA
CDR3 DNA: TGTGCCAGCAGTTTCCCCTCCGGACAGGGGGTTCCCTACGAGCAGTACTTC
CDR3 protein: CASSFPSGQGVPYEQYF

V gene: TRBV2
D gene: NA
J gene: TRBJ1-6
clone size: few
CDR3 DNA: TGTGCCAGCAGTGCGGACAGTGTCAGGTCACCCCTCCACTTT
CDR3 protein: CASSADSVRSPLHF

V gene: TRBV2
D gene: NA
J gene: TRBJ2-5
clone size: NA
CDR3 DNA: TGTGCCAGCAGTGAAGCCTGGGCTCTACGACAGCTTAAAGAGACCCAGTACTTC
CDR3 protein: CASSEAWALRQLKETQYF

V gene: TRBV18
D gene: NA
J gene: TRBJ1-4
clone size: NA
CDR3 DNA: TGTGCCAGCTCACCCCTGACGGACTCAGCCGAACTGTTTTTT
CDR3 protein: CASSPLTDSAELFF

V gene: TRBV5-1
D gene: NA
J gene: TRBJ1-4
clone size: once
CDR3 DNA: TGCGCCAGCAGCAATTTAGGGGCAACTAATGAAAAACTGTTTTTT
CDR3 protein: CASSNLGATNEKLFF

V gene: TRBV28
D gene: NA
J gene: TRBJ1-5
clone size: NA
CDR3 DNA: TGTGCCAGCAGGCCCGGGTATAGCAATCAGCCCCAGCATTTT
CDR3 protein: CASRPGYSNQPQHF

V gene: TRBV19
D gene: NA
J gene: TRBJ2-3
clone size: NA
CDR3 DNA: TGTGCCAGTTCGGCTAGCGGCACAGATACGCAGTATTTT
CDR3 protein: CASSASGTDTQYF

V gene: TRBV10-3
D gene: TRBD1
J gene: TRBJ2-6
clone size: NA
CDR3 DNA: TGTGCCATCAGTCCGGGACAGGGTTCTGGGGCCAACGTCCTGACTTTC
CDR3 protein: CAISPGQGSGANVLTF

V gene: TRBV28
D gene: NA
J gene: TRBJ1-2
clone size: NA
CDR3 DNA: TGTGCCAGCCTTCGGGGGTATGGCTACACCTTC
CDR3 protein: CASLRGYGYTF

V gene: TRBV6-5
D gene: TRBD1
J gene: TRBJ1-6
clone size: NA
CDR3 DNA: TGTGCCTCCGAGGACAGGGCGAATTCACCCCTCCACTTT
CDR3 protein: CASEDRANSPLHF

V gene: TRBV28
D gene: NA
J gene: TRBJ1-1
clone size: NA
CDR3 DNA: TGTGCCAGCAGTTCCGGGTTCAGGGACACTGAAGCTTTCTTT
CDR3 protein: CASSSGFRDTEAFF

V gene: TRBV5-1
D gene: NA
J gene: TRBJ1-1
clone size: NA
CDR3 DNA: TGCGCCAGCAGCTTGGCCGCACAGGGCGACACTGAAGCTTTCTTT
CDR3 protein: CASSLAAQGDTEAFF

V gene: TRBV24-1
D gene: NA
J gene: TRBJ2-6
clone size: NA
CDR3 DNA: TGTGCCACCAGTGACCCTAGACGCGGGGCCAACGTCCTGACTTTC
CDR3 protein: CATSDPRRGANVLTF

V gene: TRBV6-5
D gene: TRBD1
J gene: TRBJ1-1
clone size: NA
CDR3 DNA: TGTGCCAGCAGGGACAGGGGTAGCACTGAAGCTTTCTTT
CDR3 protein: CASRDRGSTEAFF

V gene: TRBV15
D gene: TRBD1
J gene: TRBJ1-4
clone size: NA
CDR3 DNA: TGTGCCACTAGACAGGGAACTAATGAAAAACTGTTTTTT
CDR3 protein: CATRQGTNEKLFF

V gene: TRBV6-5
D gene: NA
J gene: TRBJ2-3
clone size: NA
CDR3 DNA: TGTGCCAGCAGTTACTCACAGGGTTTCACAGATACGCAGTATTTT
CDR3 protein: CASSYSQGFTDTQYF

V gene: TRBV7-9
D gene: NA
J gene: TRBJ2-2
clone size: NA
CDR3 DNA: TGTGCCAGCAGCTTCTCCTATCAACAGACAAATTTTAACACCGGGGAGCTGTTTTTT
CDR3 protein: CASSFSYQQTNFNTGELFF

V gene: TRBV5-1
D gene: NA
J gene: TRBJ2-1
clone size: few
CDR3 DNA: TGCGCCAGCAGCTTGATCGGGAGCGCAAGCTCCTACAATGAGCAGTTCTTC
CDR3 protein: CASSLIGSASSYNEQFF

V gene: TRBV5-5
D gene: NA
J gene: TRBJ2-7
clone size: once
CDR3 DNA: TGTGCCAGCAGCTTGGTTGCGGGGGCGAGCTCCTACGAGCAGTACTTC
CDR3 protein: CASSLVAGASSYEQYF

V gene: TRBV5-1
D gene: TRBD1
J gene: TRBJ2-1
clone size: NA
CDR3 DNA: TGCGCCAGCACTATCACCCCGGGACAGGGTAATGAGCAGTTCTTC
CDR3 protein: CASTITPGQGNEQFF

V gene: TRBV18
D gene: NA
J gene: TRBJ2-7
clone size: NA
CDR3 DNA: TGTGCCAGCTCACCTCTGGGGGGGGCCCCCTACTTC
CDR3 protein: CASSPLGGAPYF

V gene: TRBV19
D gene: NA
J gene: TRBJ2-2
clone size: NA
CDR3 DNA: TGTGCCAGTAGTACTTACACCGGGGAGCTGTTTTTT
CDR3 protein: CASSTYTGELFF

V gene: TRBV11-3
D gene: TRBD1
J gene: TRBJ2-3
clone size: NA
CDR3 DNA: TGTGCCAGCAGCTCAGGACAGGCACCTACTAGCACAGATACGCAGTATTTT
CDR3 protein: CASSSGQAPTSTDTQYF

V gene: TRBV24-1
D gene: TRBD2
J gene: TRBJ2-1
clone size: NA
CDR3 DNA: TGTGCCACCAGTGACCTTGGGGTAGCGGGGGCCCTGGTCTTC
CDR3 protein: CATSDLGVAGALVF

V gene: TRBV28
D gene: TRBD1
J gene: TRBJ2-6
clone size: NA
CDR3 DNA: TGTGCCAGCAGTGGGACAGGGGGCTCCTACTCTGGGGCCAACGTCCTGACTTTC
CDR3 protein: CASSGTGGSYSGANVLTF

V gene: TRBV3-1/TRBV3-2
D gene: TRBD1
J gene: TRBJ1-2
clone size: NA
CDR3 DNA: TGTGCCAGCAGCCAGAACTGGGGACAGGGATTGGGCTACACCTTC
CDR3 protein: CASSQNWGQGLGYTF

V gene: TRBV7-2
D gene: TRBD1
J gene: TRBJ1-4
clone size: NA
CDR3 DNA: TGTGCCAGCAGCTACCGACAGGGGGTAAAACTGTTTTTT
CDR3 protein: CASSYRQGVKLFF

V gene: TRBV5-4
D gene: TRBD1
J gene: TRBJ1-1
clone size: NA
CDR3 DNA: TGTGCCAGCACCATTAACAGGGGGAAAGGCACCATGAACACTGAAGCTTTCTTT
CDR3 protein: CASTINRGKGTMNTEAFF

V gene: TRBV6-5
D gene: NA
J gene: TRBJ1-2
clone size: NA
CDR3 DNA: TGTGCCAGCGGGAGGACTTCTAACTATGGCTACACCTTC
CDR3 protein: CASGRTSNYGYTF

V gene: TRBV20-1
D gene: NA
J gene: TRBJ2-2
clone size: NA
CDR3 DNA: TGCAGTGCTACACTTGGCGGGGAGCTGTTTTTT
CDR3 protein: CSATLGGELFF

V gene: TRBV28
D gene: TRBD2
J gene: TRBJ2-3
clone size: NA
CDR3 DNA: TGTGCCAGCAGTTTGGGGCTAGCGGGAGTATTTGCCACAGATACGCAGTATTTT
CDR3 protein: CASSLGLAGVFATDTQYF

V gene: TRBV6-6
D gene: TRBD1
J gene: TRBJ1-2
clone size: NA
CDR3 DNA: TGTGCCAGCAGGCCGGGACAGGGGCAAGGTGGCTACACCTTC
CDR3 protein: CASRPGQGQGGYTF

V gene: TRBV6-5
D gene: NA
J gene: TRBJ2-5
clone size: NA
CDR3 DNA: TGTGCCAGCAGCCCCCTCCTGGAGGAGACCCAGTACTTC
CDR3 protein: CASSPLLEETQYF

V gene: TRBV27
D gene: NA
J gene: TRBJ2-7
clone size: NA
CDR3 DNA: TGTGCCAGCAGTTTGCACCGACAGTACGAGCAGTACTTC
CDR3 protein: CASSLHRQYEQYF

V gene: TRBV28
D gene: NA
J gene: TRBJ2-2
clone size: NA
CDR3 DNA: TGTGCCAGCAGCTGGGGTTTTCGAGGGCAGAGGGGGACTATACAAAATGCCGGGGAGCTGTTTTTT
CDR3 protein: CASSWGFRGQRGTIQNAGELFF

V gene: TRBV12-5
D gene: TRBD2
J gene: TRBJ2-5
clone size: NA
CDR3 DNA: TGTGCTAGTGCCCCCGGCGAGCGGGGGATCGGAGAGACCCAGTACTTC
CDR3 protein: CASAPGERGIGETQYF

V gene: TRBV6-1
D gene: TRBD2
J gene: TRBJ2-5
clone size: NA
CDR3 DNA: TGTGCCAGCAGTGAAAGTGGATCTAGCGGGGTGCAAGAGACCCAGTACTTC
CDR3 protein: CASSESGSSGVQETQYF

V gene: TRBV4-2
D gene: NA
J gene: TRBJ1-2
clone size: NA
CDR3 DNA: TGTGCCAGCAGCCAAGATGGAGCCTCTAGTGGCTACACCTTC
CDR3 protein: CASSQDGASSGYTF